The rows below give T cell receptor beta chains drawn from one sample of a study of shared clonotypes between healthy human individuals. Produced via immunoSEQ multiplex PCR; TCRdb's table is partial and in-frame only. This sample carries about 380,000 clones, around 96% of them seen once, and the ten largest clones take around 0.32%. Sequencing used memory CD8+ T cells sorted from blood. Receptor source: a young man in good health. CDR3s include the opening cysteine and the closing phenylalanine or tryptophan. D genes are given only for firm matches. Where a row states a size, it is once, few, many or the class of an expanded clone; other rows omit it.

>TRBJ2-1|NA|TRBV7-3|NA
TGTGCCAGCAGCTTAAACCTAGCGAGTCCTTACAATGAGCAGTTCTTC
CASSLNLASPYNEQFF
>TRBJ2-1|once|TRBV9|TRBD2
TGTGCCAGCAGCACAAAAAACATTAGCGGGAACTACAATGAGCAGTTCTTC
CASSTKNISGNYNEQFF
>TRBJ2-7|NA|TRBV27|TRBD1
TGTGCCAGCCGCGGGACAGGGTGGGACTTAGGGGTTGGCGGGGACGAGCAGTACTTC
CASRGTGWDLGVGGDEQYF
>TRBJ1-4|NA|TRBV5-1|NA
TGCGCCAGCAGCTTGGGACAGAGCCTTAATGAAAAACTGTTTTTT
CASSLGQSLNEKLFF
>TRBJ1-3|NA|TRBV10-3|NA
TGTGCCATCAGGGCTGGAAACACCATATATTTT
CAIRAGNTIYF
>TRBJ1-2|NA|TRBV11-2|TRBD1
TGTGCCAGCAGCTTACGGGACAGTTATAACTATGGCTACACCTTC
CASSLRDSYNYGYTF
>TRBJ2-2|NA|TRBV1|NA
TGCACCAGCAGCCTAAAGCGGGAGGGTTGGACCGGGGAGCTGTTTTTT
CTSSLKREGWTGELFF
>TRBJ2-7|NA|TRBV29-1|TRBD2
TGCAGCGTTGAACAGGGGACTAGCGGGCCCTCCGAGCAGTACTTC
CSVEQGTSGPSEQYF
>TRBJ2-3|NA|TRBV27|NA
TGTGCCAGCAGTTTAGCTGTTAGCACAGATACGCAGTATTTT
CASSLAVSTDTQYF
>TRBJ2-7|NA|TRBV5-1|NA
TGCGCCAGCAGCTTGTCTGGTAGCGGCTACGAGCAGTACTTC
CASSLSGSGYEQYF
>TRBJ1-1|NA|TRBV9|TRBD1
TGTGCCAGCAGCGCCCGACAGGGGAACACTGAAGCTTTCTTT
CASSARQGNTEAFF
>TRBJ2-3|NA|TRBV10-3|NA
TGTGCCATCAGTGAGTCTTTAACTAGTTCAACAGATACGCAGTATTTT
CAISESLTSSTDTQYF
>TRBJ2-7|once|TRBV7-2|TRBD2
TGTGCCAGCAGCTTAACTAGCGGGAGCGGCGAGCAGTACTTC
CASSLTSGSGEQYF
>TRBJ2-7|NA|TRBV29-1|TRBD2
TGCAGCGTAAGAGTAGGACTAGGTCGGGATCGGTACGAGCAGTACTTC
CSVRVGLGRDRYEQYF
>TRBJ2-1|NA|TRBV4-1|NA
TGCGCCAGCAGCCAAGAGAACGCCGGCGATGAGCAGTTCTTC
CASSQENAGDEQFF
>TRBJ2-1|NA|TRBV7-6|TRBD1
TGTGCCAGCAGCTTAGTGGCCGGGACAGGGAGGGGGGAGGACAATGAGCAGTTCTTC
CASSLVAGTGRGEDNEQFF
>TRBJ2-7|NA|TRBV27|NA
TGTGCCAGCAGTTTACGCAGGAGCTCCTACGAGCAGTACTTC
CASSLRRSSYEQYF
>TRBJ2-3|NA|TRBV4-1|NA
TGCGCCAGCAGCCAAGGAGTTACAGATACGCAGTATTTT
CASSQGVTDTQYF
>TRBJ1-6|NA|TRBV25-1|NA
TGTGCCAGCAGGGGGGAGGGGTCCTCTAATTCACCCCTCCACTTT
CASRGEGSSNSPLHF
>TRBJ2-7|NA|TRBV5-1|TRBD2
TGCGCCAGCAGCTTGGCTAGCGGGAGTTACGAGCAGTACTTC
CASSLASGSYEQYF
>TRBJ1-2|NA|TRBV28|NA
TGTGCCACCCCGGCCGATAACTTCTATGGCTACACCTTC
CATPADNFYGYTF
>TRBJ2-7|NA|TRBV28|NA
TGTGCCAGCAGTTTATTGGGTAGGGAGCAGTACTTC
CASSLLGREQYF
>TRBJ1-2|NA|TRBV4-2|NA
TGTGCCAGCAGCCAAGTTGGCTACACCTTC
CASSQVGYTF
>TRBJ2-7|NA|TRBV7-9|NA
TGTGCCAGCAGCTTCTCAGGCGAGCAGTACTTC
CASSFSGEQYF
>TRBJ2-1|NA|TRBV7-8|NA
TGTGCCAGCAGCCCTACTAGCTTTATCTACAATGAGCAGTTCTTC
CASSPTSFIYNEQFF
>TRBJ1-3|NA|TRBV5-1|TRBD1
TGCGCCAGCAGCTTGGGGGGACAGTTCTCTGGAAACACCATATATTTT
CASSLGGQFSGNTIYF
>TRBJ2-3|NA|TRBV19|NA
TGTGCCAGTAGTCGGCTAGCCGAAGATACGCAGTATTTT
CASSRLAEDTQYF
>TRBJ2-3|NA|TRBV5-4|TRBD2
TGTGCCAGCAGCTTACTAGCGGGAGCAGATACGCAGTATTTT
CASSLLAGADTQYF
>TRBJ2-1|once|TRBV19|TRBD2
TGTGCCAGTAGTTTAGCGGGAGGGGCGTCCTACAATGAGCAGTTCTTC
CASSLAGGASYNEQFF
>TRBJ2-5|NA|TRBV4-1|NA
TGCGCCAGCAGCCAAGGAATACTAGCCCAAGAGACCCAGTACTTC
CASSQGILAQETQYF
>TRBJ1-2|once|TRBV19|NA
TGTGCCAGTAGTACCCCCAGGGTGTCTAACTATGGCTACACCTTC
CASSTPRVSNYGYTF